The 3 T cell receptor beta chains given below trace back to one sample, sequenced in a study of OX40 agonist ivuxolimab in advanced cancers. Preparation of the library involved the immunoSEQ multiplex PCR assay. TCRdb stores this immuneACCESS table with in-frame sequences only. Part of the clones is absent; in the studies checked, under half of the shortfall reflects unresolved V genes, and no reason is known for the rest. Within this sample are over 40,000 clones, with 84% of them counted one time only. The biggest ten clones account for about 4.5% of the sample. This specimen consisted of CD4+ or CD8+ T cells sorted from blood, obtained in a trial of the OX40 agonist ivuxolimab. Every receptor here comes from an adult with an advanced solid tumor such as melanoma, head and neck, liver or kidney cancer.

This rearrangement joins TRBV19 to TRBJ1-2; a weak D match, TRBD1 (6 bases). The CDR3 runs 14 residues. The germline gives CDR1 LNHDA, CDR2 SQIVND (reference sequence). V lost 8 bases to trimming and J lost 4 bases, with 17 bases between them. CDR3 bases: TGTGCCAGTGGGACGTCGGGACAAGTCTATGGCTACACCTTC. Translation: CASGTSGQVYGYTF. The complete variable domain, with remaining parts taken from reference TRBV19 and TRBJ1-2, reads DGGITQSPKYLFRKEGQNVTLSCEQNLNHDAMYWYRQDPGQGLRLIYYSQIVNDFQKGDIAEGYSVSREKKESFPLTVTSAQKNPTAFYLCASGTSGQVYGYTFGSGTRLTVV.

The rearrangement links TRBV15 to TRBJ2-1, with D uncertain. This CDR3 has 15 residues. Trimming took off 1 base at V and 3 bases at J, with 10 bases between the two ends. CDR1 LNHNV and CDR2 YYDKDF come from the germline V gene (reference sequence). As DNA, the CDR3 is TGTGCCACCAGCAGAGTGTTCCCGGACTACAATGAGCAGTTCTTC. It translates to CATSRVFPDYNEQFF.

Points on this clone: Within the sample, other DNA sequences also encode this same CDR3. The rearrangement uses TRBV18 and TRBJ2-5; the D is unclear. This CDR3 has 11 residues. Germline CDR1 reads KGHSH; CDR2 reads LQKENI. Trimming shortened V by 4 bases and J by 1 base, and 1 base separated the two germline ends. The CDR3 sequence: CASSLQETQYF. The CDR3, as DNA: TGTGCCAGCTCACTCCAAGAGACCCAGTACTTC.